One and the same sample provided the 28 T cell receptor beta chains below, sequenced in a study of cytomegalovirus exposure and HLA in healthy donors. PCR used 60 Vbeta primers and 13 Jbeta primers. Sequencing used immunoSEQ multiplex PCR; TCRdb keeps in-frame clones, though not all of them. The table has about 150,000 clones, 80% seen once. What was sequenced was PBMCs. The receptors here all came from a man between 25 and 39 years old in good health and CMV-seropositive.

DNA for the CDR3: TGTGCCAGCAGCCTGCAGGGCGGGGAGCTGTTTTTT. Amino acid sequence: CASSLQGGELFF. The chain joins TRBV7-6 to TRBJ2-2; D is possibly TRBD1 (5 bases). The germline V and J ends were trimmed by 5 bases and 7 bases, with 8 bases remaining between them. The CDR3 spans 12 residues. The germline V gene encodes CDR1 SGHVS and CDR2 FNYEAQ. Filled out from reference TRBV7-6 and TRBJ2-2, the complete variable domain reads GAGVSQSPRYKVTKRGQDVALRCDPISGHVSLYWYRQALGQGPEFLTYFNYEAQQDKSGLPNDRFSAERPEGSISTLTIQRTEQRDSAMYRCASSLQGGELFFGEGSRLTVL.

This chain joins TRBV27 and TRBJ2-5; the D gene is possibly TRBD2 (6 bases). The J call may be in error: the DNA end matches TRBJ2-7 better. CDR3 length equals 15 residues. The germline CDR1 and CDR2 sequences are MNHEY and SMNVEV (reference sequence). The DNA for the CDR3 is TGTGCCAGCAGGGGGCTAGGGACTGATTCCTACGAGCAGTACTTC. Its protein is CASRGLGTDSYEQYF.

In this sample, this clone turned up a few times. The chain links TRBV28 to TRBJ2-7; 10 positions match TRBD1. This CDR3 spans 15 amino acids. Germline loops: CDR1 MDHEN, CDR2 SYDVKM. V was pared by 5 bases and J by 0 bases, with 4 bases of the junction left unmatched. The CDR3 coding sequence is TGTGCCAGCAGTACGGGACAGGGGAGCTCCTACGAGCAGTACTTC. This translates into CASSTGQGSSYEQYF. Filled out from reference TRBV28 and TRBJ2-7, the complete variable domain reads DVKVTQSSRYLVKRTGEKVFLECVQDMDHENMFWYRQDPGLGLRLIYFSYDVKMKEKGDIPEGYSVSREKKERFSLILESASTNQTSMYLCASSTGQGSSYEQYFGPGTRLTVT.

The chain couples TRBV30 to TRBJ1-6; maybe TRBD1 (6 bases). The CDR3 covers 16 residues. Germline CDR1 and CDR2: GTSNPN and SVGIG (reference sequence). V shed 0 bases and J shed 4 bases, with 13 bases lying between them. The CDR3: CAWSVTGSGYNSPLHF. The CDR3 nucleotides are TGTGCCTGGAGTGTCACAGGGTCAGGATATAATTCACCCCTCCACTTT.

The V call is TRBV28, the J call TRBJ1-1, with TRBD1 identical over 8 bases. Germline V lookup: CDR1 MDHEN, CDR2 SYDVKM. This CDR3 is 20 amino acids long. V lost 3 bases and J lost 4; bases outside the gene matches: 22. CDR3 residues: CASSFPSYVDWDTGGTEAFF. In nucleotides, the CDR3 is TGTGCCAGCAGTTTCCCCTCTTACGTCGATTGGGACACAGGGGGCACTGAAGCTTTCTTT.

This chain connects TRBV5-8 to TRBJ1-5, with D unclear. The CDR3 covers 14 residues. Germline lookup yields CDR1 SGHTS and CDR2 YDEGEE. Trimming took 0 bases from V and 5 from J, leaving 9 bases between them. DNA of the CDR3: TGTGCCAGCAGCTTGGTGGCGACTTATCAGCCCCAGCATTTT. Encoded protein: CASSLVATYQPQHF.

The CDR3 reads CASSSQGSGNTIYF. The DNA for the CDR3 is TGTGCCAGCAGTTCTCAGGGTTCTGGAAACACCATATATTTT. The gene calls are TRBV28 and TRBJ1-3; D is perhaps TRBD1 (5 bases). CDR1 and CDR2 (germline): MDHEN, SYDVKM. Trimming pared 4 bases from V and 1 base from J, leaving 8 bases between. This CDR3 has 14 amino acids. Full variable domain (missing parts from reference TRBV28 and TRBJ1-3): DVKVTQSSRYLVKRTGEKVFLECVQDMDHENMFWYRQDPGLGLRLIYFSYDVKMKEKGDIPEGYSVSREKKERFSLILESASTNQTSMYLCASSSQGSGNTIYFGEGSWLTVV.

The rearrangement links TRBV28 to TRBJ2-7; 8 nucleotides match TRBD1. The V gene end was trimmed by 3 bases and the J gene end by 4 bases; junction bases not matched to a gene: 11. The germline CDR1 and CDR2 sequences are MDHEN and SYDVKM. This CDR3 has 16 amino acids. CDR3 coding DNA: TGTGCCAGCAGTTTCCTCCCGGACAGGGAAGCGTACGAGCAGTACTTC. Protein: CASSFLPDREAYEQYF.

The CDR3 spells CASSLDPQGEQYF. The CDR3 nucleotides are TGTGCCAGCAGCTTAGACCCACAGGGCGAGCAGTACTTC. The chain uses TRBV11-3 and TRBJ2-7, with D tentatively TRBD1 (6 bases). V lost 0 bases and J 6 bases, leaving 9 bases between the germline ends. From germline, CDR1 is SGHNT and CDR2 YENEEA. The CDR3 is 13 residues long.

This CDR3 is CASSLVVYNEQFF. CDR3 DNA sequence: TGTGCCAGCAGTTTAGTAGTCTACAATGAGCAGTTCTTC. The V and J genes are TRBV28 and TRBJ2-1; no clear D. The CDR3 contains 13 residues. Germline V lookup: CDR1 MDHEN, CDR2 SYDVKM. Trimming removed 2 bases from V and 3 bases from J, with 5 bases in between.

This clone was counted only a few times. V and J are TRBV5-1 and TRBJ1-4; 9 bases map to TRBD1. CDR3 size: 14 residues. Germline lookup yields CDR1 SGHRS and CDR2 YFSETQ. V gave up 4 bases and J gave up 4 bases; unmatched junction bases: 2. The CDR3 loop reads CASSRGQGNEKLFF. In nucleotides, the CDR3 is TGCGCCAGCAGCCGGGGACAGGGTAATGAAAAACTGTTTTTT.

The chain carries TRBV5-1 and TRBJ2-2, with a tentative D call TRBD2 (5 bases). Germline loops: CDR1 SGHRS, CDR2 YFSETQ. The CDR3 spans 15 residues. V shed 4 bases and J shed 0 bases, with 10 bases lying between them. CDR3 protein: CASSVSGANTGELFF. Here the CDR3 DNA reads TGCGCCAGCAGCGTCAGCGGAGCGAACACCGGGGAGCTGTTTTTT.

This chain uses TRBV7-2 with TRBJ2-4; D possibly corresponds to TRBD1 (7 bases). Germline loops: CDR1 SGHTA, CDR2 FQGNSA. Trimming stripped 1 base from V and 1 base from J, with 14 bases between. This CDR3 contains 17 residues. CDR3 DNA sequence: TGTGCCAGCAGCTTAGTTTCGACAGGGAGGGCCAAAAACATTCAGTACTTC. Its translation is CASSLVSTGRAKNIQYF.

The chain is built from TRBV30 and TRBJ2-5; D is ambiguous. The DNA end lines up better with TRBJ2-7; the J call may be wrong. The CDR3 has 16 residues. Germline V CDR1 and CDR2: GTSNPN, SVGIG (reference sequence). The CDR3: CAWRRPTWLVYGEQYF. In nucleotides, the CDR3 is TGTGCCTGGAGGAGGCCCACCTGGCTAGTTTACGGCGAGCAGTACTTC.

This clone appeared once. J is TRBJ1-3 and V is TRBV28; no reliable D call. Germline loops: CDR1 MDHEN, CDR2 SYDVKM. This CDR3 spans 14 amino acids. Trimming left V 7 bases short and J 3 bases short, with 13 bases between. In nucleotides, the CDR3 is TGTGCCAGCACCCGGGAGGGCTTTGGAAACACCATATATTTT. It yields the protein CASTREGFGNTIYF.

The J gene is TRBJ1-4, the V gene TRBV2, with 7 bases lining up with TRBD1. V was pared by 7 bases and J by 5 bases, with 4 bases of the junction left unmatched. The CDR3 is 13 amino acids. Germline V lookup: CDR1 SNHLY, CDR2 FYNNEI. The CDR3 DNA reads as TGTGCCAGCAATACAGGGGAGAATGAAAAACTGTTTTTT. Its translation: CASNTGENEKLFF.

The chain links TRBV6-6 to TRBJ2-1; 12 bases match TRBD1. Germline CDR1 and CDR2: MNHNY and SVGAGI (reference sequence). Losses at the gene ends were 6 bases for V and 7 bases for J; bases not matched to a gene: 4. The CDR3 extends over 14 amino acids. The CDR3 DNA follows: TGTGCCAGCAGAGGGACAGGGGGCATGAATGAGCAGTTCTTC. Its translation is CASRGTGGMNEQFF.

Written as DNA, the CDR3 is TGTGCCAGCAGTTCACTAGCGGGAGGGCCTAAAACAGATACGCAGTATTTT. Translation gives CASSSLAGGPKTDTQYF. This rearrangement joins TRBV27 to TRBJ2-3; 13 bases line up with TRBD2. Germline V gene sequence: CDR1 MNHEY, CDR2 SMNVEV (reference sequence). This CDR3 is built from 17 residues. V shed 4 bases and J 3 bases; nucleotides not matched to a gene: 7.

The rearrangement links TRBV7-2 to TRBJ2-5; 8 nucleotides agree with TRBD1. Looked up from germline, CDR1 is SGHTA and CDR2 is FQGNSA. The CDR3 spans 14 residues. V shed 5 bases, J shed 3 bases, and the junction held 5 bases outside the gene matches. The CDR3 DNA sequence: TGTGCCAGCAGCCTCAACAGGGGGGAAGAGACCCAGTACTTC. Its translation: CASSLNRGEETQYF.

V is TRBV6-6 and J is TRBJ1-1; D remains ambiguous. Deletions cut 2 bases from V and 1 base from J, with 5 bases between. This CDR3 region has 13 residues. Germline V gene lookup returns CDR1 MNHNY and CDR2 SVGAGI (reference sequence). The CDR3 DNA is TGTGCCAGCAGTTACGAGGGGAACACTGAAGCTTTCTTT. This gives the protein CASSYEGNTEAFF.

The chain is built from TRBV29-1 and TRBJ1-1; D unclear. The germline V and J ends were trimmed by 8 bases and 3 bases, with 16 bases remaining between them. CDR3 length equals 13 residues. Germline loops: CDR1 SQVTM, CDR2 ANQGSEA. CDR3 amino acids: CSMRAKADTEAFF. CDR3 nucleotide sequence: TGCAGCATGAGGGCTAAGGCTGACACTGAAGCTTTCTTT.

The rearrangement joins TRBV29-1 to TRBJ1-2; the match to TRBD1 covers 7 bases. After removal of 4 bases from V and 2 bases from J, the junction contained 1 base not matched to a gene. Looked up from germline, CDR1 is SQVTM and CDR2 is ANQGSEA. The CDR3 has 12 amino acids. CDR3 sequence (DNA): TGCAGCGTTGGGGGACAGAACTATGGCTACACCTTC. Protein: CSVGGQNYGYTF.

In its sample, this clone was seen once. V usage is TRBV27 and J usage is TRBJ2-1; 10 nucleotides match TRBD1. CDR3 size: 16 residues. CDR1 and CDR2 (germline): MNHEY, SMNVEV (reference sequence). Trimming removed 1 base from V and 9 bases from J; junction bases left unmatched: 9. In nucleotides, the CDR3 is TGTGCCAGCAGTTTATTAGGGACAGGGGTTCGAGGTGAGCAGTTCTTC. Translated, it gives CASSLLGTGVRGEQFF.

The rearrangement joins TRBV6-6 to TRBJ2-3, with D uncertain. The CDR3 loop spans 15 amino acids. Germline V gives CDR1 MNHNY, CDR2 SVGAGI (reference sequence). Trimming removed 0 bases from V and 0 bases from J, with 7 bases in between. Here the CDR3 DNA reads TGTGCCAGCAGTTACTCGAGCCCTAGCACAGATACGCAGTATTTT. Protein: CASSYSSPSTDTQYF.

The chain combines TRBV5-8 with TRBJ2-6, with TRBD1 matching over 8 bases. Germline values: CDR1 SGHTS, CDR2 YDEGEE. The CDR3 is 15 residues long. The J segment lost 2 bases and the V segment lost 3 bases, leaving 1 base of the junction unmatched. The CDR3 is CASSSQGAGANVLTF. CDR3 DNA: TGTGCCAGCAGCTCACAGGGGGCTGGGGCCAACGTCCTGACTTTC.

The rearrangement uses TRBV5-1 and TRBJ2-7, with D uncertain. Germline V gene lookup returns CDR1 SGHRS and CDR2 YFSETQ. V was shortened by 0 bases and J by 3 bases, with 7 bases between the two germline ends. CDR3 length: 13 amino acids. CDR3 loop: CASSLGQDYEQYF. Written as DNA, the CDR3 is TGCGCCAGCAGCTTGGGTCAGGACTACGAGCAGTACTTC.

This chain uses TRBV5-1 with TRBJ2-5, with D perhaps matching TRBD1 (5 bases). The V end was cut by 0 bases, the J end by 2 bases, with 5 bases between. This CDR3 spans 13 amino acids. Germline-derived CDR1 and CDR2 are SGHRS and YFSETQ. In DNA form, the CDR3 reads TGCGCCAGCAGCTTGGGACAGCAAGAGACCCAGTACTTC. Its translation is CASSLGQQETQYF.

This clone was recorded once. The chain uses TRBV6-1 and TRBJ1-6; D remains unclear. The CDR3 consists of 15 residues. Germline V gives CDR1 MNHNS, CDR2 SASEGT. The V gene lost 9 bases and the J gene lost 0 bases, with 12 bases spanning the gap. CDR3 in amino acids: CASHSDRSYNSPLHF. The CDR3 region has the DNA TGTGCCAGTCACAGTGACCGCTCCTATAATTCACCCCTCCACTTT.